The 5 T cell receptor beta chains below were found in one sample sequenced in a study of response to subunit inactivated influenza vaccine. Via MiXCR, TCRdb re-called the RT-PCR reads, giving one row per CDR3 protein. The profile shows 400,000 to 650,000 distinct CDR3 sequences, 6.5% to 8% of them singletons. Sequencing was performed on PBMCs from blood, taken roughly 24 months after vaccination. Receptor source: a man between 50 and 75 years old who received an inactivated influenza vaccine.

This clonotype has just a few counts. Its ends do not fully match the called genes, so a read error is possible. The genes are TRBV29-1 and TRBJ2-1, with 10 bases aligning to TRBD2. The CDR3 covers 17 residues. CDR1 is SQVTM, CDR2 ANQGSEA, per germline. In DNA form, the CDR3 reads TGCAGCGTTGTCCCTAGGAGTAGCGGGAGGAGGTACAGTGAGCAGTTCTTC. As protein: CSVVPRSSGRRYSEQFF.

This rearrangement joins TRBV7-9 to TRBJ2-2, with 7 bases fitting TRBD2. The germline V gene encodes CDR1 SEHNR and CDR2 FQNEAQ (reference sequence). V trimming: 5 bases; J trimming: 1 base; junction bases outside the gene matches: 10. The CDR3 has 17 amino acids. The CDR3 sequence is CASSLLAEAKNTGELFF. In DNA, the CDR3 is TGTGCCAGCAGCCTGCTAGCGGAGGCCAAGAACACCGGGGAGCTGTTTTTT.

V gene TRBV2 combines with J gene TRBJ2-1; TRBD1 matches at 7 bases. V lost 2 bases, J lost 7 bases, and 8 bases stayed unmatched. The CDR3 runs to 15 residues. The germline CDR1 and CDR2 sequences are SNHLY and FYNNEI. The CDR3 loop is CASSERGGFYNEQFF. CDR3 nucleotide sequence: TGTGCCAGCAGTGAAAGAGGGGGCTTCTATAATGAGCAGTTCTTC.

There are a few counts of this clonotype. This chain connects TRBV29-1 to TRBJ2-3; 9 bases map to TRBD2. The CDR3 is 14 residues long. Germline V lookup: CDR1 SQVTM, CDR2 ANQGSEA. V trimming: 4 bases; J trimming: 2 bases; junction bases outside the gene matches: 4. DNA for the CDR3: TGCAGCGTTGGACTAGCGGCGGTCACAGATACGCAGTATTTT. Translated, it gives CSVGLAAVTDTQYF.

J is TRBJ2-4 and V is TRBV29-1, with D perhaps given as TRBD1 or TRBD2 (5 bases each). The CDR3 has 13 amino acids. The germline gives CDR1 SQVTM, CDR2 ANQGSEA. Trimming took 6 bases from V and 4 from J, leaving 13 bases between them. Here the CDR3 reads CSVPGPLKNIQYF. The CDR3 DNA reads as TGCAGCGTCCCGGGACCTCTTAAAAACATTCAGTACTTC.